This T cell receptor beta chain is drawn from a study of T cell responses to AZD1222 COVID-19 vaccine. Broader study findings: Spike-specific TCR breadth and depth were elevated following two AZD1222 doses.

Generated by immunoSEQ multiplex PCR, the TCRdb table keeps only in-frame clones and is missing some. Counted here are about 110,000 clones, more than 70% occurring once; the ten biggest clones make up approximately 3.3%. A note on this clone: Its matching antigen is unknown.

Trimming at V came to 2 bases and at J to 6 bases, leaving 10 bases not matched to a gene. This CDR3 has 16 amino acids. Looked up from germline, CDR1 is MNHNS and CDR2 is SASEGT. The sequence came from an adult in good health. This specimen was peripheral blood, taken on day 0 of AZD1222 vaccination. The chain has TRBV6-1 and TRBJ1-5; 7 bases line up with TRBD1. This chain's CDR3 is CASSEQGQGVSQPQHF. CDR3 in DNA: TGTGCCAGCAGTGAACAAGGGCAGGGGGTTAGTCAGCCCCAGCATTTT.